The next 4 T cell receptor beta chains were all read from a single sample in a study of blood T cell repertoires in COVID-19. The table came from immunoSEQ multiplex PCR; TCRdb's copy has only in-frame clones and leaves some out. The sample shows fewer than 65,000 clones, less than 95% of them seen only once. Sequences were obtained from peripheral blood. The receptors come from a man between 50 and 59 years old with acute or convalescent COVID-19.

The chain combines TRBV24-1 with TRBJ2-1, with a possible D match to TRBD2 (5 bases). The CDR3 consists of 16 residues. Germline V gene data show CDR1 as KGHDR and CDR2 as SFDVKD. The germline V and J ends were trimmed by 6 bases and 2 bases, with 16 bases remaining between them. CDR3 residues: CATSKTSGLTYNEQFF. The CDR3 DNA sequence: TGTGCCACCAGTAAGACCAGCGGACTTACCTACAATGAGCAGTTCTTC.

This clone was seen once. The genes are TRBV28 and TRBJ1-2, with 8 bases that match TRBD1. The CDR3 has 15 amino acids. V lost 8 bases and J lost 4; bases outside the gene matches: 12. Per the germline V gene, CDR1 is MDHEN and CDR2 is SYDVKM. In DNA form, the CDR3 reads TGTGCCAGCCGACCGCGGACAGGGAAGCCCTATGGCTACACCTTC. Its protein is CASRPRTGKPYGYTF.

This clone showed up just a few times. The CDR3, as DNA: TGCGCCAGCAGCCCGGGGACTGGGAACACTGAAGCTTTCTTT. It encodes CASSPGTGNTEAFF. The chain couples TRBV5-1 to TRBJ1-1, with D possibly TRBD1 on 5 matching bases. V dropped 4 bases and J dropped 1 base, with 11 bases sitting between them. Germline CDR1 is SGHRS and CDR2 is YFSETQ. This CDR3 region has 14 residues.

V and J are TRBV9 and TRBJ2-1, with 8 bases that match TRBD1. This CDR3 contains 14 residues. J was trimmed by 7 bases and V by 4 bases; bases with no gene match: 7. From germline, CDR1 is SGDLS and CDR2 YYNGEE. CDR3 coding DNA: TGTGCCAGCAGCCCCCGACAGGGGTCTAATGAGCAGTTCTTC. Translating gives CASSPRQGSNEQFF.